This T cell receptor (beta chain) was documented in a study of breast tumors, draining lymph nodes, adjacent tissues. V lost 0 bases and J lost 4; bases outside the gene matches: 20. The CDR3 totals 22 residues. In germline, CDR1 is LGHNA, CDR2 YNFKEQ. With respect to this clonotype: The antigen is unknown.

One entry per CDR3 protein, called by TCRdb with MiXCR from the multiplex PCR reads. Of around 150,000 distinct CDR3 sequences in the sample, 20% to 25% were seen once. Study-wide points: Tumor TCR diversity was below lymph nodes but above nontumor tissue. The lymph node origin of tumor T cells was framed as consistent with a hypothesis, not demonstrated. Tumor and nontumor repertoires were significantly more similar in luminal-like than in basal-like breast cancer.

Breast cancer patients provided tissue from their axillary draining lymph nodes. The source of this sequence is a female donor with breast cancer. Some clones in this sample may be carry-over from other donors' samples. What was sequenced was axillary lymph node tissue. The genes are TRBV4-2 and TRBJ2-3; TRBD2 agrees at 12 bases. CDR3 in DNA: TGTGCCAGCAGCCAAGATCTGAGTTTTGGGCTAGCGGGAGGGCCCGGGGCAGATACGCAGTATTTT. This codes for CASSQDLSFGLAGGPGADTQYF.